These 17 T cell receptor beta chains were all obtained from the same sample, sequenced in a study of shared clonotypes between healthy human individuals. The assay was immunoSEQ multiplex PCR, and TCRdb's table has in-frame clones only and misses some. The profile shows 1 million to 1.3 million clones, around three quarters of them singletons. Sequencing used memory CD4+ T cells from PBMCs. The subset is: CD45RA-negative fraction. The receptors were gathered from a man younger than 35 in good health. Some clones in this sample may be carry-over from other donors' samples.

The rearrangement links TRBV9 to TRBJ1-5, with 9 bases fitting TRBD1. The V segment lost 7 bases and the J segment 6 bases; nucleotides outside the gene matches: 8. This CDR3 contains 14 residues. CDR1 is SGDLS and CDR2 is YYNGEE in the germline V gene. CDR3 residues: CASSMGQGGQPQHF. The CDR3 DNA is TGTGCCAGCTCCATGGGACAGGGCGGTCAGCCCCAGCATTTT. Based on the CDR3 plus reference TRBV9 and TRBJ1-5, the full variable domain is DSGVTQTPKHLITATGQRVTLRCSPRSGDLSVYWYQQSLDQGLQFLIQYYNGEERAKGNILERFSAQQFPDLHSELNLSSLELGDSALYFCASSMGQGGQPQHFGDGTRLSIL.

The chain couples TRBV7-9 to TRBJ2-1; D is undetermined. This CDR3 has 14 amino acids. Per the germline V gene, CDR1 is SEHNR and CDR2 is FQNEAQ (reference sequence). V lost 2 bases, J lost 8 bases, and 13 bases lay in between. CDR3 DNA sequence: TGTGCCAGCAGCTTAATAGGAGCCGGAGATGAGCAGTTCTTC. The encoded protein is CASSLIGAGDEQFF.

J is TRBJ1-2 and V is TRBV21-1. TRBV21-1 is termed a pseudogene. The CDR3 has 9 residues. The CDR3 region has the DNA TGTGCCAGCAGCAGGGGCTACACCTTC. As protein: CASSRGYTF.

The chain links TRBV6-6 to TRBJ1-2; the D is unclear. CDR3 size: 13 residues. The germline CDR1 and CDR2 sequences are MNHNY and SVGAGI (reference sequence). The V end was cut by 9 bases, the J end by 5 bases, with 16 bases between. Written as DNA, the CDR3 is TGTGCCAGTCGAAATGGGTTTTTGTATGGCTACACCTTC. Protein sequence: CASRNGFLYGYTF.

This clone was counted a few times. This CDR3 is CAWNWAGYSPLHF. CDR3 bases: TGTGCCTGGAATTGGGCAGGATATTCACCCCTCCACTTT. This rearrangement joins TRBV30 to TRBJ1-6, with D uncertain. The CDR3 runs to 13 residues. V lost 4 bases and J 8 bases, leaving 12 bases between the germline ends. The V gene's germline CDR1 is GTSNPN and CDR2 SVGIG (reference sequence).

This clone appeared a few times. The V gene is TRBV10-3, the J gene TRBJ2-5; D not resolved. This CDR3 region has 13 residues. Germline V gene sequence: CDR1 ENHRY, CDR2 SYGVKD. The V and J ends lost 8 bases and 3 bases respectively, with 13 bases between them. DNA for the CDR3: TGTGCCATCCAGACCCGGACCGAAGAGACCCAGTACTTC. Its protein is CAIQTRTEETQYF.

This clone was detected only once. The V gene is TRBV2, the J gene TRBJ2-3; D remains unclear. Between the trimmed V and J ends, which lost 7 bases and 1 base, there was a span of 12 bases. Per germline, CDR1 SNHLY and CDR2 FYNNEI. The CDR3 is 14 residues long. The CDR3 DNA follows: TGTGCCAGCACCTCGTCAAGCGGCACAGATACGCAGTATTTT. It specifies CASTSSSGTDTQYF.

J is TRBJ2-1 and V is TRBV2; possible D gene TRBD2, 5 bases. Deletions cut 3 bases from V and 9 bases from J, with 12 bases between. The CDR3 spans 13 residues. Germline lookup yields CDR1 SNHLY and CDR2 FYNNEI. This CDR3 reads CASSEPAGGEQFF. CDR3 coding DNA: TGTGCCAGCAGTGAGCCCGCGGGCGGTGAGCAGTTCTTC. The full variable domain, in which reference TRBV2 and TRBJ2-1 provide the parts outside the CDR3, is EPEVTQTPSHQVTQMGQEVILRCVPISNHLYFYWYRQILGQKVEFLVSFYNNEISEKSEIFDDQFSVERPDGSNFTLKIRSTKLEDSAMYFCASSEPAGGEQFFGPGTRLTVL.

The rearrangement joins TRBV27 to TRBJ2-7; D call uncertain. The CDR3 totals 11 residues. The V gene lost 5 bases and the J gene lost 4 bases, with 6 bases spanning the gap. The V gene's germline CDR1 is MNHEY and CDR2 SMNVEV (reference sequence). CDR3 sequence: CASSDQYEQYF. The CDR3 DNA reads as TGTGCCAGCAGTGACCAATACGAGCAGTACTTC.

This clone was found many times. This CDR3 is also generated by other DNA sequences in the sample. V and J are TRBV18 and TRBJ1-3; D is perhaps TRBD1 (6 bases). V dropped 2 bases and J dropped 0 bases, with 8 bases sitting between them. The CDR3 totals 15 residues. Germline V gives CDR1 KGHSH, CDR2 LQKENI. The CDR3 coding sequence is TGTGCCAGCTCACCAACAGGGAGCTCTGGAAACACCATATATTTT. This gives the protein CASSPTGSSGNTIYF.

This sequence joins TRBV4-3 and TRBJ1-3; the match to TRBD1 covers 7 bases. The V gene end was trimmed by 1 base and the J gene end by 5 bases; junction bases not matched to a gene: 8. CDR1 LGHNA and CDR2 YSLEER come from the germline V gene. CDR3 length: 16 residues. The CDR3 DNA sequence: TGCGCCAGCAGCCAAGGCATAAACAGGGGCAGAAACACCATATATTTT. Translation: CASSQGINRGRNTIYF.

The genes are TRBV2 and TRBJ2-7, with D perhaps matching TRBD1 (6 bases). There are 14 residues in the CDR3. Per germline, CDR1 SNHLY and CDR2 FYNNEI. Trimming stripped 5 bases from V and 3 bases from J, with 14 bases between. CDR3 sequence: CASSNRVLGYEQYF. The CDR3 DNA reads TGTGCCAGCAGTAACAGGGTCCTCGGCTACGAGCAGTACTTC.

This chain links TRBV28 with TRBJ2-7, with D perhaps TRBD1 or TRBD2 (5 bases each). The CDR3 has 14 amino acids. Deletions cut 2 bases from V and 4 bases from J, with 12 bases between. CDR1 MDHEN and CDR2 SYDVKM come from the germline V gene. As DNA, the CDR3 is TGTGCCAGCAGTTTAAGGGGACCGTCGTACGAGCAGTACTTC. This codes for CASSLRGPSYEQYF. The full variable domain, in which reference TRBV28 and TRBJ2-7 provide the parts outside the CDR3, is DVKVTQSSRYLVKRTGEKVFLECVQDMDHENMFWYRQDPGLGLRLIYFSYDVKMKEKGDIPEGYSVSREKKERFSLILESASTNQTSMYLCASSLRGPSYEQYFGPGTRLTVT.

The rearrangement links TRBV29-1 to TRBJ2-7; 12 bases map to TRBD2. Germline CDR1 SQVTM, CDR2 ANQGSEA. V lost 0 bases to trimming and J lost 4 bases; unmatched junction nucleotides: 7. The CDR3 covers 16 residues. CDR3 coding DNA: TGCAGCGTTGAAGACCTGACTAGCGGGGGACTTTACGAGCAGTACTTC. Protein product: CSVEDLTSGGLYEQYF.

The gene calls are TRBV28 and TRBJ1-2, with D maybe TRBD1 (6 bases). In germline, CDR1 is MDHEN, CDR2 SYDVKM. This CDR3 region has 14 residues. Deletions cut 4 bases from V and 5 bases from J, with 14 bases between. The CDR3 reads CASSSRGGGYGYTF. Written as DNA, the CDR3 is TGTGCCAGCAGTTCGAGGGGGGGAGGTTATGGCTACACCTTC.

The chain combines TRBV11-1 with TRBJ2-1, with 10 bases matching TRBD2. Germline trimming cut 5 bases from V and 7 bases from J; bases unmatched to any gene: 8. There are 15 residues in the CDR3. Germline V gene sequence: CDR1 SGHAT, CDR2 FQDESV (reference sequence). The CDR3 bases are TGTGCCAGCAGCCCTGTCGCTAGCGGGAGTAATGAGCAGTTCTTC. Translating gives CASSPVASGSNEQFF.

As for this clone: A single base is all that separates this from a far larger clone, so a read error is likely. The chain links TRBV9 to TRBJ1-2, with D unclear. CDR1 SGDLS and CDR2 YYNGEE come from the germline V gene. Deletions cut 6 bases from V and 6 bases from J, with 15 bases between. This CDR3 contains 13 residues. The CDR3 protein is CASTGGDSNGYTF. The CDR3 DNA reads TGTGCCAGCACCGGCGGGGATTCTAATGGCTACACCTTC.